This entry features one T cell receptor beta chain sequence. Its antigen is unknown. TCRdb re-called the 5' RACE reads with MiXCR, one entry per CDR3 protein. The sample holds just under 650,000 distinct CDR3 sequences, about 7.6% seen once. V was cut by 3 bases and J by 5 bases, with 10 bases left in between. This CDR3 has 13 residues. These data belong to a study of identical twins. Study-level results: The study found that models underestimated out-of-frame TCR alpha sharing in monozygotic twins. Zero-insertion analyses might be partly confounded by invariant T cells like MAIT and iNKT.

These data were likewise used in another study, on yellow fever vaccine responses in identical twins. That source adds: Vaccine T cell responses of twins reportedly seemed partly convergent and partly personalized.

The chain couples TRBV12-3 or TRBV12-4 to TRBJ2-5, with a weak D call TRBD2 (5 bases). The sample comprised PBMCs. This sequence was found in a woman in her late teens or twenties in good health. The CDR3 region is CASSFSGMETQYF. The CDR3 DNA sequence: TGTGCCAGCAGTTTTTCGGGGATGGAGACCCAGTACTTC.